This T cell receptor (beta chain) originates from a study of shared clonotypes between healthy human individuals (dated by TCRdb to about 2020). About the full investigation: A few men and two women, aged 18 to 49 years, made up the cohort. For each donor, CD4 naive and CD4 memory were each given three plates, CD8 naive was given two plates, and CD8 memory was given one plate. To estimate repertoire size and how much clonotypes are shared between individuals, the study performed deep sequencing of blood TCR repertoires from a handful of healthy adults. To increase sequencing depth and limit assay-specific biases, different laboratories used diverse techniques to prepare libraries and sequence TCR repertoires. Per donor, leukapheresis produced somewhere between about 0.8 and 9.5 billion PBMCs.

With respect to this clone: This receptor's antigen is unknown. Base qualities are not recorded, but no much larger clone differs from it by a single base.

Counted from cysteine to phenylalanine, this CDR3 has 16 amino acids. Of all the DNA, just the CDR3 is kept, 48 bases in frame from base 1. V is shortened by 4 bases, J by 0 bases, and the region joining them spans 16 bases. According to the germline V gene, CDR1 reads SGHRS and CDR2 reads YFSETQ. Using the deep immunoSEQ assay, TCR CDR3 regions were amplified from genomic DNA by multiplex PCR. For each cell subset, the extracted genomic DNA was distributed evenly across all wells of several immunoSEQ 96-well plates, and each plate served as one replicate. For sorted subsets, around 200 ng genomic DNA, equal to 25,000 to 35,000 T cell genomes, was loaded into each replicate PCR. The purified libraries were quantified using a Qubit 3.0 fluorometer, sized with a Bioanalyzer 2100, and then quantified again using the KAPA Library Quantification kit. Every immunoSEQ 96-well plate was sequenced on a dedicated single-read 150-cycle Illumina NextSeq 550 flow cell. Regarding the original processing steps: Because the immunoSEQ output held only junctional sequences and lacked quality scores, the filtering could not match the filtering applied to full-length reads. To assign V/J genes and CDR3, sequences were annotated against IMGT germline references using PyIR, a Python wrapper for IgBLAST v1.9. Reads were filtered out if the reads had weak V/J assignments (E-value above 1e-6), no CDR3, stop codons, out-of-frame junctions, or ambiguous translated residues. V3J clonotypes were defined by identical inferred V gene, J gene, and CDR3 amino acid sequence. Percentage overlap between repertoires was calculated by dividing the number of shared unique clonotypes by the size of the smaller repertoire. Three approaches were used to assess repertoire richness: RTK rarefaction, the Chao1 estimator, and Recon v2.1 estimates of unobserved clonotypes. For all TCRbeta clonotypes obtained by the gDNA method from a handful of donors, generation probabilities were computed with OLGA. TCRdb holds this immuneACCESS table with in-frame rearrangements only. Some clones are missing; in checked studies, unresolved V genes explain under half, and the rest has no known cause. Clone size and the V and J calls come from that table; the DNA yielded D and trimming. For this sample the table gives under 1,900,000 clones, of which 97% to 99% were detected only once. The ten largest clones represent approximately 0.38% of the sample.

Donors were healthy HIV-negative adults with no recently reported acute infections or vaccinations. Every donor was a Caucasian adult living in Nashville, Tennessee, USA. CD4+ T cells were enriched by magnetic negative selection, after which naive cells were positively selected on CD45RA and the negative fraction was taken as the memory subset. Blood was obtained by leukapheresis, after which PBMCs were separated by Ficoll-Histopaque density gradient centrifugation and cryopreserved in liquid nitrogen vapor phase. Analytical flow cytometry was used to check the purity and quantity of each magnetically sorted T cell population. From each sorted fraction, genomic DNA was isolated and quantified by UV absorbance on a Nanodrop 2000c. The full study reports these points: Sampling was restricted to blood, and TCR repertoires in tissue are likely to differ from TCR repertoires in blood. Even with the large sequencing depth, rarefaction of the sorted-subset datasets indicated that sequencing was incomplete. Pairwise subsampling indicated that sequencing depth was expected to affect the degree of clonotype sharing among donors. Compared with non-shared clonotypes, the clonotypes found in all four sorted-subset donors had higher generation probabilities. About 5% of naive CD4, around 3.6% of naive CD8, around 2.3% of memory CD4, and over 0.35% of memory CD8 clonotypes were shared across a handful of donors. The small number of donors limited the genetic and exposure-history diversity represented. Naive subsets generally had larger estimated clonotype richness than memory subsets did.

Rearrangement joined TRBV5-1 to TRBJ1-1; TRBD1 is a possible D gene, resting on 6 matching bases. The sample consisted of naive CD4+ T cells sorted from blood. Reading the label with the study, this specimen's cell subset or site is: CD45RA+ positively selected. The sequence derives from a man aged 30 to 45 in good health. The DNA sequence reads TGCGCCAGCAGCCCGGTTACCAGGGGATTGAACACTGAAGCTTTCTTT. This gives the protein CASSPVTRGLNTEAFF.